This section outlines one T cell receptor beta chain sequence together with its context. This receptor's antigen is unknown. No much larger clone exists at a distance of one base, and base qualities are not known. TCRbeta CDR3 regions were amplified from genomic DNA by means of the immunoSEQ Assay, a bias-controlled multiplex PCR. The authors processed their data as follows. The number of nucleated cells in each sample was estimated from the amplification of reference gene primers within the assay. To quantify the absolute abundance of each unique TCRbeta CDR3 rearrangement, sequence reads were collapsed and filtered. For each sample, productive Simpson clonality was calculated as the square root of Simpson's diversity index across productive rearrangements. TCRdb re-hosts the immuneACCESS table, in-frame sequences only. Its copies lack some clones; in the studies checked, an unresolved V gene accounts for under half of them, and the cause for the rest is not known. From that table come the V and J calls and clone size; the DNA was used to work out D and trimming. In all, the sample holds over 55,000 clones, and about 90% of those were seen once. The top ten hold around 21% of the sample.

The data stem from a study of blood T cell repertoires in COVID-19 (TCRdb year 2020). About the full investigation: Samples from collaborators originated in the United States, Italy and Spain and spanned both the acute and convalescent phases of COVID-19. The prospective study material was composed of cDNA or gDNA derived from T cells, B-cell-depleted T cells, or PBMCs. The dataset comprised deeply sampled blood TCRbeta repertoires from subjects exposed to, actively infected with, or recovered from COVID-19. The repertoires were released in a freely available public database intended as a resource for research on the immune response to SARS-CoV-2. Samples came from the ongoing ImmuneRACE study (first 160 participants) plus 1,254 subjects from 6 global collaborators. A de-identified subject ID, COVID-19 status, age in years and sex were almost always included in the sample metadata. Where HLA class I and class II types were available, the types were taken from metadata supplied by the sample provider, not from assay-based typing. Beyond this particular receptor, the publication reports: Clinical and demographic metadata were provided uncurated, with the amount varying by source and participant.

V lost 0 bases and J lost 7 bases; the stretch between them is 17 bases long. From the cysteine up to the phenylalanine, the CDR3 has a length of 16 residues. The kept DNA is CDR3 alone, 48 bases in frame from the first base. CDR1 and CDR2 are read off the germline V gene as SGDLS and YYNGEE. At one collaborating source in Seattle, patients were enrolled during active infection and were followed longitudinally through the course of disease. Collaborating institutions collected whole blood in K2EDTA tubes following their own protocols. For TCRbeta analysis, collaborators shipped samples in one of three forms: frozen whole blood, isolated PBMCs, or DNA extracted from either of those sample types.

Recombination joined TRBV9 with TRBJ2-1, with a tentative D gene TRBD2 over 7 matching bases. Sample: peripheral blood. This clonotype was obtained from a woman older than 75 with COVID-19, enrolled during active disease. The nucleotides read TGTGCCAGCAGCGTAGACGGGGGGCGCAACCGAAATGAGCAGTTCTTC. This sequence encodes CASSVDGGRNRNEQFF.